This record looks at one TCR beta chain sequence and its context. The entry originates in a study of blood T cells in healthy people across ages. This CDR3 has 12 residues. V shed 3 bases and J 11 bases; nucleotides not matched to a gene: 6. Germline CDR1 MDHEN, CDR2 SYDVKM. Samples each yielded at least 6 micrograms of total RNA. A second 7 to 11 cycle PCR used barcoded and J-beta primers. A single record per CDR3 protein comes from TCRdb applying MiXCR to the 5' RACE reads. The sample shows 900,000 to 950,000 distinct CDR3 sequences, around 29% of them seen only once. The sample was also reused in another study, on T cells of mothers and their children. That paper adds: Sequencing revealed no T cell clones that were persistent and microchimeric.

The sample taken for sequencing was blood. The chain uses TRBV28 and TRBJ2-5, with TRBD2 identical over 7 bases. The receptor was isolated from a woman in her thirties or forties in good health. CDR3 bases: TGTGCCAGCAGTTTCTGGGGGGGAGTGCAGTACTTC. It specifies CASSFWGGVQYF.